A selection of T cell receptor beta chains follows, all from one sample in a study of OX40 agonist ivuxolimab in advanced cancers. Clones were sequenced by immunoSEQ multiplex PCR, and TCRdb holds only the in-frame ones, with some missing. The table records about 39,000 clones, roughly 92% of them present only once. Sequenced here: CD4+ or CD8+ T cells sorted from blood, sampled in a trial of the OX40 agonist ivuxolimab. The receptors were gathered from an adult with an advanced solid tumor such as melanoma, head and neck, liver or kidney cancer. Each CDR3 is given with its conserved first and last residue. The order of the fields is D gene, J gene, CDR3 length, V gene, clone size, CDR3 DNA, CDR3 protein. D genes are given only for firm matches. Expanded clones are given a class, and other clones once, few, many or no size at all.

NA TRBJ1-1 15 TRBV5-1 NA TGCGCCAGCAGCTTGGTCCCGGACATGAACACTGAAGCTTTCTTT CASSLVPDMNTEAFF
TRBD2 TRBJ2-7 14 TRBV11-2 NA TGTGCCAGCAGCTTCGGACTAGCTGTGTACGAGCAGTACTTC CASSFGLAVYEQYF
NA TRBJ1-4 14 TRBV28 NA TGTGCCAGCAACCCTCTCGCAACTAATGAAAAACTGTTTTTT CASNPLATNEKLFF
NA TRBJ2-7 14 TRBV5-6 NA TGTGCCAGCACCGAGGGTGACCCGATGGGCGAGCAGTACTTC CASTEGDPMGEQYF
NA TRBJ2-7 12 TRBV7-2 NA TGTGCCAGCAGTCCACCAGGGGTCGAGCAGTACTTC CASSPPGVEQYF
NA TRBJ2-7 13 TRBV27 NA TGTGCCAGCAGTTTAGACAGGACCTACGAGCAGTACTTC CASSLDRTYEQYF
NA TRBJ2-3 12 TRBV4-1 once TGCGCCAGCAGACAGGGTACAGATACGCAGTATTTT CASRQGTDTQYF
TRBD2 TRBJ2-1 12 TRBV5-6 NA TGTGCCAGCAGCTCGACTAGCTATGAGCAGTTCTTC CASSSTSYEQFF
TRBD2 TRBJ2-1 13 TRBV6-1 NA TGTGCCAGCAGTGAAATAGGAGCACGGGGGGAGTTCTTC CASSEIGARGEFF
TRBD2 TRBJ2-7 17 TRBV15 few TGTGCCACCAGCCGCCGACTAGCGGGAGGGCCTCTGGACGAGCAGTACTTC CATSRRLAGGPLDEQYF
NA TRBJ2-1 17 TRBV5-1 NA TGCGCCAGCAGCCCGCAACTTTCCGGGACCTTTGCCGATGAGCAGTTCTTC CASSPQLSGTFADEQFF
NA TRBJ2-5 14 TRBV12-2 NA TGTGCAAGTCACCGAGACAGGGGGCAAGAGACCCAGTACTTC CASHRDRGQETQYF
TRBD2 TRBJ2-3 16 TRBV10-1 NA TGCGCCAGCAGTCAGAGACTAGCGAATAGCACAGATACGCAGTATTTT CASSQRLANSTDTQYF
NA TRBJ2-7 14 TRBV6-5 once TGTGCCAGCAGTTACGCGGTGGGGCTCCACGAGCAGTACTTC CASSYAVGLHEQYF
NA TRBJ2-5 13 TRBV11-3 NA TGTGCCAGCGTGCGGACCCCGGGAGAGACCCAGTACTTC CASVRTPGETQYF
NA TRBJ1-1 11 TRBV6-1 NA TGTGCCAGCAGTTACGCCAATGAAGCTTTCTTT CASSYANEAFF
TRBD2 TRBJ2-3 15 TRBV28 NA TGTGCCAGCAGTTTACTTCTGGGGAGGGGAGATACGCAGTATTTT CASSLLLGRGDTQYF
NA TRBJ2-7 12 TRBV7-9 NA TGTGCCAGCAGGCCCTCAAACTTGGAGCAGTACTTC CASRPSNLEQYF
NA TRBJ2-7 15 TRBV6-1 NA TGTGCCAGCAGTGCTCGCGGAGCGGGCTACTACGAGCAGTACTTC CASSARGAGYYEQYF
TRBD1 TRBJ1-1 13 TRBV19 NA TGTGCCAGTAGTGCGACAGGGGGCACTGAAGCTTTCTTT CASSATGGTEAFF
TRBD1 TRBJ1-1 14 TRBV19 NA TGTGCCAGTAGAGTAGTCTCAGGGGGAACTGAAGCTTTCTTT CASRVVSGGTEAFF
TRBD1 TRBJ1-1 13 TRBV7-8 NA TGTGCCAGCAGCCGCACAGGGGGCATTGAAGCTTTCTTT CASSRTGGIEAFF
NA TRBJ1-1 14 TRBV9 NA TGTGCCAGCAGCGTAGCTCCCGGGGACACTGAAGCTTTCTTT CASSVAPGDTEAFF
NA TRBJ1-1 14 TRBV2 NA TGTGCCAGCGGACAGTTGACAGTTGGCACTGAAGCTTTCTTT CASGQLTVGTEAFF
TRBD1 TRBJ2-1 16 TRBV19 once TGTGCCAGTAGTAGAGGACAGGGGGCGACGGGCCATGAGCAGTTCTTC CASSRGQGATGHEQFF
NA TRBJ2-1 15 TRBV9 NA TGTGCCAGCAGCGTAGGCGGTGGCTCCTACAATGAGCAGTTCTTC CASSVGGGSYNEQFF
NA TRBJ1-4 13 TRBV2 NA TGTGCCAGTACCGGATGGGGGTTTGAAAAACTGTTTTTT CASTGWGFEKLFF
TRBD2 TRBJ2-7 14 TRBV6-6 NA TGTGCCAGCAGTCCCAGCGGGAGTACCTACGAGCAGTACTTC CASSPSGSTYEQYF
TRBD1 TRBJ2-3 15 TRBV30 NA TGTGCCTGGAGTGTAGGGGGCGCGGGCACAGATACGCAGTATTTT CAWSVGGAGTDTQYF
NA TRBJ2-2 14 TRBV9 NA TGTGCCAGCAGCGTTCTAGCGTGGGGGGGGGAGCTGTTTTTT CASSVLAWGGELFF
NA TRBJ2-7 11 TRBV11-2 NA TGTGCCAGCAGCGGAAGGGGGGAGCAGTACTTC CASSGRGEQYF
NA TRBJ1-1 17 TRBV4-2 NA TGTGCCAGCAGCCTACAGGAGACGAGTTACGCTCGGACTGAAGCTTTCTTT CASSLQETSYARTEAFF
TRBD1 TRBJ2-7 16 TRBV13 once TGTGCCAGCAGCTCGGAAGGGACAGGGGGGCTTTACGAGCAGTACTTC CASSSEGTGGLYEQYF
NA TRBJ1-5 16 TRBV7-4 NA TGTGCCAGCAGCTTAGCCCCAGAGGGCGAGGTTCAGCCCCAGCATTTT CASSLAPEGEVQPQHF
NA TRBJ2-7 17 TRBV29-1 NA TGCAGCGTCCGAGGGGATGCTTTCAGACCAAGCTCCTACGAGCAGTACTTC CSVRGDAFRPSSYEQYF
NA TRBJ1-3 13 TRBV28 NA TGTGCCAGCACCAGGGCCGCCAGAAACACCATATATTTT CASTRAARNTIYF
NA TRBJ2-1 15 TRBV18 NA TGTGCCAGCTCATCGGGACCCAGCGGGTTAAATGAGCAGTTCTTC CASSSGPSGLNEQFF
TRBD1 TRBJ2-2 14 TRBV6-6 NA TGTGCCAGCGGCGGACAGGATGGCACCGGGGAGCTGTTTTTT CASGGQDGTGELFF
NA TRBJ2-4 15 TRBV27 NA TGTGCCAGCAGTTTGGTTTCGGATGCCAAAAACATTCAGTACTTC CASSLVSDAKNIQYF
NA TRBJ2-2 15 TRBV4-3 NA TGCGCCAGCAGCCAAGGGACCGCGAACACCGGGGAGCTGTTTTTT CASSQGTANTGELFF
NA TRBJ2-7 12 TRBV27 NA TGTGCCAGCATGGGGAGCTCCTACGAGCAGTACTTC CASMGSSYEQYF
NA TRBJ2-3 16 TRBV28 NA TGTGCCAGCAGTTCTCCCGGGGCAGGGACCACAGATACGCAGTATTTT CASSSPGAGTTDTQYF
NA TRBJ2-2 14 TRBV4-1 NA TGCGCCAGCAGCCTTGAACCCCCGGCGGGGGAGCTGTTTTTT CASSLEPPAGELFF
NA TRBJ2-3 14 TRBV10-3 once TGTGCCATCACCTCTGACACGAACACAGATACGCAGTATTTT CAITSDTNTDTQYF
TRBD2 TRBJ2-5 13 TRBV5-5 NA TGTGCCAGCAGCTTGGCCGATCGGGGGGCCCAGTACTTC CASSLADRGAQYF
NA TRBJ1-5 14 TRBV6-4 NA TGTGCCAGCACTGGGGGCCTTAGCAATCAGCCCCAGCATTTT CASTGGLSNQPQHF
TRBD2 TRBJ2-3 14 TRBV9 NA TGTGCCAGCAGCGTGGGGAGGGGCACAGATACGCAGTATTTT CASSVGRGTDTQYF
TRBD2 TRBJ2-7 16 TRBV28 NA TGTGCCAGCAGTTTAGCGGGCGGGAGTAGGAAGAACGAGCAGTACTTC CASSLAGGSRKNEQYF
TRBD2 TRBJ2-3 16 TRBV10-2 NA TGCGCCACCAGAAGGAGCGGGAGTGGGAGCACAGATACGCAGTATTTT CATRRSGSGSTDTQYF
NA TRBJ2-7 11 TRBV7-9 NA TGTGCCAGCAGTCCCTCGTACGAGCAGTACTTC CASSPSYEQYF
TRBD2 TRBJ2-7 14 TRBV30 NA TGTGCCTGGAATTGGGCTAGCGGGCCCTACGAGCAGTACTTC CAWNWASGPYEQYF
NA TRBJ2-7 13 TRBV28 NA TGTGCCAGCAGGTCGACAGCAAAAGACGAGCAGTACTTC CASRSTAKDEQYF